Only a few counts were recorded for the clone carrying this TCR beta chain. What it binds is not known. The sample is drawn from a study of identical twins. Study-wide points: A partial confounding effect on zero-insertion analyses could come from invariant MAIT and iNKT cells.

cDNA carried unique molecular identifiers, and a universal primer site was added by template switching. One entry per CDR3 protein, called by TCRdb with MiXCR from the 5' RACE reads. In the table there are 690,000 or so distinct CDR3 sequences, over 8.5% of which are singletons. The V end was cut by 5 bases, the J end by 5 bases, with 12 bases between. The CDR3 is 13 amino acids. These data were likewise used in another study, on yellow fever vaccine responses in identical twins.

Sequencing was carried out using PBMCs. The source of this sequence is a woman between 18 and 30 years old in good health. This sequence joins TRBV12-3 or TRBV12-4 and TRBJ1-1; D ambiguous. The CDR3 sequence: CASSPQAGTEAFF. CDR3 DNA sequence: TGTGCCAGCAGTCCCCAAGCGGGGACTGAAGCTTTCTTT.